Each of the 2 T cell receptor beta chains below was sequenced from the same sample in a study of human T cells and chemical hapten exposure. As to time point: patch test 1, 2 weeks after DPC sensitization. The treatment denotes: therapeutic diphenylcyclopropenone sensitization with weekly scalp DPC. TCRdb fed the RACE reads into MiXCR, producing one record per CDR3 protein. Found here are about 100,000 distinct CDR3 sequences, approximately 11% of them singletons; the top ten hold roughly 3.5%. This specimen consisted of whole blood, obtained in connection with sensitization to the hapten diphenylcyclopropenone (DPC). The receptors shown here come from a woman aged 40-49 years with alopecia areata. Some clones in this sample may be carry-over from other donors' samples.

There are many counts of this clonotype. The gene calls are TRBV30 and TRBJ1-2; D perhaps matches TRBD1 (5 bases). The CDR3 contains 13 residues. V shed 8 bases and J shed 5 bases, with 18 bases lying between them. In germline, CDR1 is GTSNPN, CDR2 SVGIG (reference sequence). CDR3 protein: CARNNRWSYGYTF. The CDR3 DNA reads TGTGCCCGGAACAACAGGTGGAGTTATGGCTACACCTTC.

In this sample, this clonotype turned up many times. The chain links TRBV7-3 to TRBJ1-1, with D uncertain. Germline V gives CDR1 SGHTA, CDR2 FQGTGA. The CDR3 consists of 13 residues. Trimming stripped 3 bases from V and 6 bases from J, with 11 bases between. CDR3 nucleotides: TGTGCCAGCAGCTTTACCTCGAAGGCTGAAGCTTTCTTT. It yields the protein CASSFTSKAEAFF.